The 4 T cell receptor beta chains presented below share a single source sample, sequenced in a study of radiotherapy plus CTLA-4 blockade in lung cancer. Assay: immunoSEQ multiplex PCR; the TCRdb copy retains only in-frame clones and omits some. The profile shows 75,000 to 95,000 clones, approximately 80% of them singletons. The sample was peripheral blood, taken from a patient treated with radiotherapy plus ipilimumab. The origin of the receptors is a human donor with non-small cell lung cancer that progressed on radiotherapy plus ipilimumab.

The chain combines TRBV5-1 with TRBJ2-3; 10 bases align to TRBD2. J lost 6 bases, V lost 2 bases, and 6 bases had no gene match. The germline V gene has CDR1 SGHRS and CDR2 YFSETQ. The CDR3 loop spans 15 amino acids. The DNA for the CDR3 is TGCGCCAGCAGCTTCCAAGCGGGAGGGCGTGATACGCAGTATTTT. Its protein product is CASSFQAGGRDTQYF. Full variable domain (outside the CDR3, taken from reference TRBV5-1 and TRBJ2-3): KAGVTQTPRYLIKTRGQQVTLSCSPISGHRSVSWYQQTPGQGLQFLFEYFSETQRNKGNFPGRFSGRQFSNSRSEMNVSTLELGDSALYLCASSFQAGGRDTQYFGPGTRLTVL.

The rearrangement links TRBV28 to TRBJ2-7; unclear D gene. CDR1 is MDHEN and CDR2 is SYDVKM in the germline V gene. The CDR3 is made up of 15 amino acids. V was pared by 8 bases and J by 1 base, with 18 bases between. The CDR3 spells CASFTPGTGSYEQYF. CDR3 DNA sequence: TGTGCCAGCTTTACACCGGGCACGGGTTCCTACGAGCAGTACTTC.

The rearrangement links TRBV4-1 to TRBJ2-3; 11 nucleotides align to TRBD2. The CDR3 is 17 amino acids. CDR1 and CDR2 (germline): MGHRA, YSYEKL. V lost 4 bases to trimming and J lost 6 bases; unmatched junction nucleotides: 12. The CDR3 region has the DNA TGCGCCAGCAGCCCCGTGTGGTTTAGCGGGAGGGGTGATACGCAGTATTTT. This translates into CASSPVWFSGRGDTQYF.

V usage is TRBV18 and J usage is TRBJ2-7; possible D gene TRBD1, 6 bases. V lost 5 bases to trimming and J lost 5 bases, with 10 bases between them. CDR1 is KGHSH, CDR2 LQKENI, per germline. The length of the CDR3 is 12 residues. CDR3 residues: CASSFRTDEQYF. The CDR3 DNA reads TGTGCCAGCTCATTTCGGACAGACGAGCAGTACTTC.